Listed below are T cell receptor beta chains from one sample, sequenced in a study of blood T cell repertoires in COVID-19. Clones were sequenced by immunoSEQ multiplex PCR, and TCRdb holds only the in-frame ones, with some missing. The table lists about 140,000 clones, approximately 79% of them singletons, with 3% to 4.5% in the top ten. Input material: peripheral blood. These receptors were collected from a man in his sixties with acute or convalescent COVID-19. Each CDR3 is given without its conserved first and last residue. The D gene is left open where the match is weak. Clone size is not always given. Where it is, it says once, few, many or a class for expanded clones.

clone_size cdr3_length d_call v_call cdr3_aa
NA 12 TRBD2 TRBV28 ASNYGGSTYEQY
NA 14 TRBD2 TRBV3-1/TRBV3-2 ASSQGLAGGRETQY
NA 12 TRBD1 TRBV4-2 ASSPDRGGQPQH
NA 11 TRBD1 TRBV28 ASYRDRDYEQY
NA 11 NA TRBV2 ASSRQGMLEAF
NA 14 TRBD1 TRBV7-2 ASSLGGQGRAQPQH
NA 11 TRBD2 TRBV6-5 ASRGGSSDTQY
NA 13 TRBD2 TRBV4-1 ASSQGGGSSGELF
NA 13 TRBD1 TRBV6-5 ASRTTTGNNSPLH
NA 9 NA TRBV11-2 ASSPSYEQY
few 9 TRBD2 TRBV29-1 SVGLADEQY
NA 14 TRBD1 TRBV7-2 ASSLAGTGVSQPQH
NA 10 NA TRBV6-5 ASSSAEREAF
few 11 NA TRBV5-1 ASRPSGGEKLF
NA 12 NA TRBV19 ASSLQGTFYGYT
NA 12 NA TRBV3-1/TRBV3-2 ASSRRTGGSPQH
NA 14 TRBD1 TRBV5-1 ASSLGPSDRGETQY
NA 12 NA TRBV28 ASSPLGGTGELF
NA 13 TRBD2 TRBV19 ASSGLAAGINEQF
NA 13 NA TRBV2 ASKAGADSNQPQH
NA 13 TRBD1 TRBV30 AWNRGLRGEETQY
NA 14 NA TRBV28 ASSPAGGALNTEAF
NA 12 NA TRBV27 ASRSQGKNYGYT
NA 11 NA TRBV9 ASSVVIDNEQF
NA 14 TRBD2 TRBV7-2 ASSPRTSGRFDEQF
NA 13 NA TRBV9 ASSQDLRRNYGYT
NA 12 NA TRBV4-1 ASSQDGGRYTIY
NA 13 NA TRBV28 ASRTGDAGANVLT
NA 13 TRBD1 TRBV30 AWSGDRAGGEKLF
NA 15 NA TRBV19 ASSFHEGGVSGNTIY
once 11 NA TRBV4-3 ASSRDRGRELF
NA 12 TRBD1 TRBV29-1 SVGQGAFGGELF
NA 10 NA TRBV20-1 SASPGNYGYT
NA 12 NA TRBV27 ASKEGTLSSGYT
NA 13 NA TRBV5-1 ASSLDGRVTGELF
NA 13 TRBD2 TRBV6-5 ASNHGTSLTDTQY
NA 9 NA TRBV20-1 SASAGPEQY
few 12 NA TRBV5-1 ASSLEQGGTEAF